This passage covers 29 T cell receptor beta chains from one sample sequenced in a study of response to subunit inactivated influenza vaccine. TCRdb processed the RT-PCR reads anew with MiXCR; each CDR3 protein has one entry. The sample includes some 800,000 distinct CDR3 sequences, around 20% of them seen just once. The source was PBMCs from blood, collected roughly 5 days after vaccination. These receptors were taken from a man in his forties or fifties who received an inactivated influenza vaccine.

The genes are TRBV6-2 or TRBV6-3 and TRBJ2-7; 8 bases fit TRBD1. Germline CDR1 is MNHEY and CDR2 is SVGEGT. Unmatched junction bases numbered 5, after V lost 0 bases and J lost 4 bases. The CDR3 contains 15 residues. The DNA for the CDR3 is TGTGCCAGCAGTTACTCCAGGGGGCCATTTTACGAGCAGTACTTC. Amino acids: CASSYSRGPFYEQYF.

Only a few counts were recorded for this clonotype. The chain uses TRBV10-3 and TRBJ2-1; D call uncertain. This CDR3 is built from 14 residues. Germline V lookup: CDR1 ENHRY, CDR2 SYGVKD. V dropped 3 bases and J dropped 4 bases, with 10 bases sitting between them. Here the CDR3 reads CAISEAASYNEQFF. The CDR3 DNA follows: TGTGCCATCAGTGAAGCCGCCAGTTACAATGAGCAGTTCTTC.

The chain carries TRBV29-1 and TRBJ1-1; unclear D gene. V lost 6 bases, J lost 1 base, and 9 bases lay in between. Germline values: CDR1 SQVTM, CDR2 ANQGSEA. The CDR3 contains 12 residues. The CDR3 bases are TGCAGCGTGCTAACAGCGAACACTGAAGCTTTCTTT. Its translation is CSVLTANTEAFF.

This clonotype has only a few counts. The rearrangement links TRBV10-3 to TRBJ1-1; 7 nucleotides agree with TRBD1. The CDR3 runs 15 residues. Losses at the gene ends were 3 bases for V and 8 bases for J; bases not matched to a gene: 12. Germline values: CDR1 ENHRY, CDR2 SYGVKD. The CDR3 here is CAISDPSRTGGEAFF. CDR3 DNA sequence: TGTGCCATCAGTGACCCTTCTAGGACAGGCGGAGAAGCTTTCTTT.

This chain connects TRBV12-3 or TRBV12-4 to TRBJ1-5, with D perhaps TRBD1 (5 bases). Trimming shortened V by 7 bases and J by 5 bases, and 18 bases separated the two germline ends. This CDR3 region has 15 residues. As DNA, the CDR3 is TGTGCCAGCACCCAGGGATGGTTGCAAGATCAGCCCCAGCATTTT. It codes for CASTQGWLQDQPQHF.

This clonotype showed up just a few times. The chain combines TRBV5-1 with TRBJ2-3; tentatively, D is TRBD1 or TRBD2 (5 bases each). The CDR3 sequence is 14 residues long. V was trimmed by 0 bases and J by 2 bases, leaving 7 bases between them. Germline values: CDR1 SGHRS, CDR2 YFSETQ. The CDR3 is CASSLDGTTDTQYF. The CDR3 coding sequence is TGCGCCAGCAGCTTGGACGGGACCACAGATACGCAGTATTTT. Based on the CDR3 plus reference TRBV5-1 and TRBJ2-3, the full variable domain is KAGVTQTPRYLIKTRGQQVTLSCSPISGHRSVSWYQQTPGQGLQFLFEYFSETQRNKGNFPGRFSGRQFSNSRSEMNVSTLELGDSALYLCASSLDGTTDTQYFGPGTRLTVL.

The CDR3 nucleotides read TGTGCCAGCAGTTACCCCGCTTCTACTACGGCCAACGTCCTGACTTTC. Residues: CASSYPASTTANVLTF. The chain recombines TRBV6-5 with TRBJ2-6; D ambiguous. This CDR3 is built from 16 residues. Germline V gene data show CDR1 as MNHEY and CDR2 as SVGAGI. Between the trimmed V and J ends, which lost 2 bases and 6 bases, there was a span of 14 bases.

This clonotype was seen a handful of times. J is TRBJ2-7 and V is TRBV27; 11 bases fit TRBD2. CDR1 is MNHEY and CDR2 is SMNVEV in the germline V gene (reference sequence). Losses at the gene ends were 6 bases for V and 6 bases for J; bases not matched to a gene: 7. The CDR3 extends over 14 amino acids. The CDR3 DNA reads as TGTGCCAGCAGCCTTAGCGGGGGGGCGTTCGAGCAGTACTTC. This encodes CASSLSGGAFEQYF.

V and J are TRBV5-8 and TRBJ2-5; no clear D. The CDR3 is made up of 13 amino acids. V gave up 4 bases and J gave up 3 bases, with 10 bases separating them. CDR1 is SGHTS, CDR2 YDEGEE, per germline. For the CDR3, the DNA is TGTGCCAGCAGCGAATGGAGTGAAGAGACCCAGTACTTC. Protein: CASSEWSEETQYF.

The sample holds many counts of this clonotype. The chain uses TRBV15 and TRBJ1-6; unclear D gene. Germline CDR1 and CDR2: LNHNV and YYDKDF (reference sequence). This CDR3 comprises 11 residues. Between the trimmed V and J ends, which lost 5 bases and 7 bases, there was a span of 3 bases. CDR3 loop: CATSGNSPLHF. The CDR3 bases are TGTGCCACCAGCGGCAATTCACCCCTCCACTTT.

CDR3 loop: CASSQDPMAQGLQYF. The CDR3 nucleotides read TGCGCCAGCAGCCAAGATCCGATGGCACAGGGGCTGCAGTACTTC. The rearrangement links TRBV4-3 to TRBJ2-7; 7 bases map to TRBD1. Per the germline V gene, CDR1 is LGHNA and CDR2 is YSLEER. J lost 9 bases, V lost 0 bases, and 11 bases had no gene match. The CDR3 consists of 15 residues.

This chain connects TRBV28 to TRBJ1-5; D not certain. Germline V gene sequence: CDR1 MDHEN, CDR2 SYDVKM. This CDR3 contains 12 residues. Trimming left V 3 bases short and J 6 bases short, with 6 bases between. As DNA, the CDR3 is TGTGCCAGCAGTTTTGATCGTCAGCCCCAGCATTTT. Its translation is CASSFDRQPQHF.

This clonotype has more than one count but fewer than ten. The chain has TRBV18 and TRBJ2-2; either TRBD1 or TRBD2 may fit D (5 bases each). Germline loops: CDR1 KGHSH, CDR2 LQKENI. V was clipped by 2 bases and J by 3 bases, with 10 bases between them. The CDR3 is 15 amino acids. The CDR3 nucleotides are TGTGCCAGCTCACCATATGGGACGGACACCGGGGAGCTGTTTTTT. Translated: CASSPYGTDTGELFF.

This clonotype was picked up many times. The J gene is TRBJ1-6, the V gene TRBV12-3 or TRBV12-4; 8 bases match TRBD1. The CDR3 loop spans 16 amino acids. J was trimmed by 5 bases and V by 6 bases; bases with no gene match: 9. CDR3 sequence reads: CASSKDRDLNNSPLHF. The CDR3 region has the DNA TGTGCCAGCAGCAAGGACAGGGACTTAAATAATTCACCCCTCCACTTT.

The chain combines TRBV29-1 with TRBJ2-3; 7 bases fit TRBD1. Germline V lookup: CDR1 SQVTM, CDR2 ANQGSEA. Trimming removed 6 bases from V and 4 bases from J; junction bases left unmatched: 7. This CDR3 has 13 residues. CDR3 in amino acids: CSVRDSEPDTQYF. Written as DNA, the CDR3 is TGCAGCGTGAGGGACAGCGAACCAGATACGCAGTATTTT.

The chain carries TRBV21-1 and TRBJ1-5. TRBV21-1 is marked as a pseudogene. This CDR3 has 16 residues. In DNA form, the CDR3 reads TGTGCCAGCAGCAAAGAGAGGACGGCTAGCAATCAGCCCCAGCATTTT. Translation gives CASSKERTASNQPQHF.

The V and J genes are TRBV18 and TRBJ1-1; D might be TRBD1 (5 bases). The germline V gene has CDR1 KGHSH and CDR2 LQKENI. The CDR3 loop spans 13 amino acids. V lost 0 bases, J lost 8 bases, and 10 bases lay in between. The CDR3 reads CASSPPMGGEAFF. The DNA of the CDR3 is TGTGCCAGCTCACCACCCATGGGGGGGGAAGCTTTCTTT.

The rearrangement joins TRBV7-9 to TRBJ1-1, with 7 bases fitting TRBD1. Trimming removed 4 bases from V and 5 bases from J; junction bases left unmatched: 7. CDR3 length equals 14 residues. Per the germline V gene, CDR1 is SEHNR and CDR2 is FQNEAQ (reference sequence). The CDR3 sequence: CASSYPQGETEAFF. CDR3 nucleotide sequence: TGTGCCAGCAGCTACCCCCAGGGGGAGACTGAAGCTTTCTTT.

The gene calls are TRBV9 and TRBJ1-1; no clear D. Per the germline V gene, CDR1 is SGDLS and CDR2 is YYNGEE. V was pared by 2 bases and J by 10 bases, with 12 bases between. The CDR3 has 12 amino acids. CDR3 DNA: TGTGCCAGCAGCGTCCTGACCGAAGGAGCTTTCTTT. Translation gives CASSVLTEGAFF.

This clonotype came up many times. The gene calls are TRBV20-1 and TRBJ2-2, with D perhaps matching TRBD1 or TRBD2 (5 bases each). V was trimmed by 3 bases and J by 1 base, leaving 6 bases between them. The CDR3 length is 13 residues. Germline assignment: CDR1 DFQATT and CDR2 SNEGSKA (reference sequence). The CDR3 coding sequence is TGCAGTGCTAGGGGGGTGAACACCGGGGAGCTGTTTTTT. Its translation is CSARGVNTGELFF.

The table lists this clonotype with many counts. The rearrangement uses TRBV29-1 and TRBJ2-1, with D hard to call. V dropped 0 bases and J dropped 3 bases, with 9 bases sitting between them. This CDR3 is built from 14 residues. In germline, CDR1 is SQVTM, CDR2 ANQGSEA. The DNA for the CDR3 is TGCAGCGTTGAAGATCACGGCAGCTACAATGAGCAGTTCTTC. It is translated as CSVEDHGSYNEQFF.

This clonotype was observed many times. The chain carries TRBV7-2 and TRBJ2-1, with D possibly being TRBD2 (5 bases). The V and J ends lost 5 bases and 3 bases respectively, with 11 bases between them. Germline assignment: CDR1 SGHTA and CDR2 FQGNSA. The CDR3 covers 14 residues. This chain's CDR3 is CASSPGRDYNEQFF. The CDR3 nucleotides are TGTGCCAGCAGCCCGGGCCGGGACTACAATGAGCAGTTCTTC.

The chain uses TRBV29-1 and TRBJ2-1, with D possibly TRBD1 on 5 matching bases. CDR3 length equals 13 residues. Germline values: CDR1 SQVTM, CDR2 ANQGSEA. Between the trimmed V and J ends, which lost 4 bases and 6 bases, there was a span of 13 bases. CDR3: CSVGLGPVNEQFF. DNA of the CDR3: TGCAGCGTTGGTTTGGGGCCGGTCAATGAGCAGTTCTTC.

This clonotype appeared a few times. The chain has TRBV29-1 and TRBJ2-5, with D tentatively TRBD2 (6 bases). Trimming took 7 bases from V and 2 from J, leaving 14 bases between them. Germline V gene sequence: CDR1 SQVTM, CDR2 ANQGSEA. The CDR3 consists of 13 residues. This CDR3 is CSAALRGQETQYF. The CDR3 DNA follows: TGCAGCGCCGCATTGCGGGGTCAAGAGACCCAGTACTTC.

This chain joins TRBV7-2 and TRBJ2-1, with 7 bases matching TRBD2. Germline loops: CDR1 SGHTA, CDR2 FQGNSA. This CDR3 has 13 residues. V was clipped by 1 base and J by 12 bases; unmatched bases: 6. CDR3 nucleotide sequence: TGTGCCAGCAGCTTAGGGGCGGGGAGGGGGCAGTTCTTC. Translated, it gives CASSLGAGRGQFF.

The rearrangement links TRBV9 to TRBJ1-2; the match to TRBD1 covers 8 bases. CDR1 is SGDLS, CDR2 YYNGEE, per germline. With 2 bases clipped from V and 8 bases from J, the junction kept 11 bases outside the gene matches. This CDR3 contains 15 residues. Here the CDR3 reads CASSVLDRVDLGYTF. CDR3 in DNA: TGTGCCAGCAGCGTCCTGGACAGGGTGGATTTAGGCTACACCTTC.

This chain connects TRBV18 to TRBJ2-2, with TRBD1 matching 7 bases. Looked up from germline, CDR1 is KGHSH and CDR2 is LQKENI. The length of the CDR3 is 16 residues. V lost 0 bases, J lost 3 bases, and 4 bases stayed unmatched. Written as DNA, the CDR3 is TGTGCCAGCTCACCACCGAACAGGGGAGACACCGGGGAGCTGTTTTTT. As protein: CASSPPNRGDTGELFF.

This clonotype was detected a few times. The CDR3 loop reads CASSAGTSRHEQFF. CDR3 in DNA: TGTGCCAGCAGCGCCGGGACTAGCAGGCATGAGCAGTTCTTC. The chain combines TRBV7-3 with TRBJ2-1; 9 positions match TRBD2. Trimming cost V 5 bases and J 8 bases; bases outside gene matches: 7. The CDR3 runs 14 residues. The V gene's germline CDR1 is SGHTA and CDR2 FQGTGA. Supplemented by reference TRBV7-3 and TRBJ2-1, the full variable domain reads GAGVSQTPSNKVTEKGKYVELRCDPISGHTALYWYRQSLGQGPEFLIYFQGTGAADDSGLPNDRFFAVRPEGSVSTLKIQRTERGDSAVYLCASSAGTSRHEQFFGPGTRLTVL.

This chain uses TRBV5-1 with TRBJ1-4; D is ambiguous. This CDR3 has 15 amino acids. Germline V gene lookup returns CDR1 SGHRS and CDR2 YFSETQ. V gave up 2 bases and J gave up 0 bases, with 8 bases separating them. CDR3 nucleotide sequence: TGCGCCAGCAGCTTTCAGACGGCAACTAATGAAAAACTGTTTTTT. Protein sequence: CASSFQTATNEKLFF.